This TCR beta chain was recorded in a study of low-dose radiotherapy and immunotherapy resistance in tumors (dated by TCRdb to the early 2020s). Background for the entire study: In Cohort 1, each fraction delivered 0.5 Gy every 2 weeks, and the prescribed total PTV dose was 6.5 Gy. Patients took aspirin 300 mg orally once daily for four cycles, starting on cycle 1 day 1. The translational analysis covered eight patients: three from the first dose cohort and the first five from the second dose cohort. No randomization into treatment groups was done for the people taking part in the trial. Nivolumab and ipilimumab were both given intravenously, with nivolumab at a 240 mg flat dose every two weeks and ipilimumab at 1 mg/kg every six weeks. Cyclophosphamide 200 mg/m2 was given intravenously every two weeks, one day before each radiation and immunotherapy administration. In Cohort 2, 1 Gy per fraction was delivered every two weeks, for a total of 13 Gy over 26 weeks.

The time point tag for this specimen amounts to: after trial treatment. This sample's treatment or condition label indicates: LDRT plus nivolumab, ipilimumab, low-dose cyclophosphamide and aspirin (RACIN trial). The donors came from RACIN, which was a single-arm phase I dose-escalation trial that paired nivolumab and ipilimumab with aspirin, low-dose cyclophosphamide and low-dose radiotherapy. Patients were eligible if they had advanced solid tumors that were TIL-negative. Compared with germline, V lacks 2 bases and J lacks 4 bases; bases without a gene match: 7. Sequences MNHNS (CDR1) and SASEGT (CDR2) are obtained from the germline V gene. The CDR3, from cysteine to phenylalanine, totals 15 residues. Only the CDR3 portion is preserved as DNA: 45 bases, with reading frame beginning at the first base. The sequencing machine was an Illumina HiSeq 2500. To make first-strand cDNA, Superscript III was used along with a set of TRAV- and TRBV-specific primers so that both the TCRalpha and TCRbeta chains were covered. TCRs were amplified for 20 PCR cycles with Phusion, using a constant-region primer paired with the adapter attached to the V primers. Amplification of the isolated mRNA was done with the MessageAmp II aRNA Amplification Kit, which involved an approximately 15-hour in vitro transcription at 37 degrees C. The Dynabeads mRNA DIRECT Purification Kit was used to isolate the mRNA for TCR sequencing. Indexed Illumina adapters were added in a second Phusion PCR of around 27 cycles, and the PCR products were purified with AMPure XP beads. Per the original workflow: Using custom Perl scripts, TCR sequences that encoded the same protein were pooled, out-of-frame sequences were dropped, and the abundance of each clonotype was calculated. The analysis excluded TCR sequences that were supported by just one read. Repertoire metrics included Shannon entropy, Gini index, clonality, richness, and frequency of TCRs shared between repertoires. Using fastp trimming at Q25 and MiXCR clonotype assembly, TCRdb reanalyzed the public sequencing data and kept in-frame beta chains. All rows with the same CDR3 protein become a single entry with the most common DNA and genes. These V and J calls derive from TCRdb rather than the authors' analysis. This sample lists approximately 80,000 distinct CDR3 sequences; around a sixth were detected once. The ten largest clones capture less than 1.5% of the sample.

This clonotype was seen many times. The antigen this receptor binds is unknown. Base quality data are lacking; no much larger clone is found one base away. The rearrangement combines TRBV6-1 with TRBJ1-2, and 7 bases in between align with TRBD1. This clonotype was obtained from a male donor with prostate cancer. Source: PBMCs, taken after low-dose radiotherapy plus immunotherapy. The CDR3 protein is CASSELATGPYGYTF. The nucleotide sequence is TGTGCCAGCAGTGAATTGGCGACAGGGCCCTATGGCTACACCTTC.